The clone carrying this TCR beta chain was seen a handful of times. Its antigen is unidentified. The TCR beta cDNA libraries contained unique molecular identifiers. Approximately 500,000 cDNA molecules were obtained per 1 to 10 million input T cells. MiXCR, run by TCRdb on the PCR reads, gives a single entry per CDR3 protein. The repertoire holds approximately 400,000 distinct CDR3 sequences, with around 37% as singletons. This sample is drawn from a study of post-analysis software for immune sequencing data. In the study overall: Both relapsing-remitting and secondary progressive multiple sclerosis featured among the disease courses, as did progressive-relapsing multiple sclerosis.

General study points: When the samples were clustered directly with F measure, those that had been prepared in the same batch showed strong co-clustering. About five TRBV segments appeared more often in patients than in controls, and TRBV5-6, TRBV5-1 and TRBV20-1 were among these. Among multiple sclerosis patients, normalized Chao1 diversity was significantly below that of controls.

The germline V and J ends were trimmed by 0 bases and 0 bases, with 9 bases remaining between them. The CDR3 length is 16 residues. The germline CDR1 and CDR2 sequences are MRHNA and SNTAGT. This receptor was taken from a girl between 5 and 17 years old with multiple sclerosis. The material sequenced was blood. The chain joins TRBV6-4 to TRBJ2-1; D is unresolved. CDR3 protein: CASSDSGHSSYNEQFF. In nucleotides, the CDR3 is TGTGCCAGCAGTGACTCTGGGCATAGCTCCTACAATGAGCAGTTCTTC.